This passage covers 3 T cell receptor beta chains from one sample sequenced in a study of blood T cell repertoires in COVID-19. Produced via immunoSEQ multiplex PCR; TCRdb's table is partial and in-frame only. The repertoire has roughly 71,000 clones, around 80% of them found once; the top ten carry around a sixth. Sample: peripheral blood. The source of these receptors is a man aged 65-85 years who had recovered from COVID-19.

The chain recombines TRBV27 with TRBJ2-3; D remains unclear. Looked up from germline, CDR1 is MNHEY and CDR2 is SMNVEV (reference sequence). This CDR3 has 13 amino acids. V shed 3 bases and J shed 2 bases, with 6 bases lying between them. The CDR3 region is CASSFQNTDTQYF. The CDR3 nucleotides are TGTGCCAGCAGTTTCCAAAACACAGATACGCAGTATTTT.

The CDR3 sequence is CASSVVTGNTEAFF. The CDR3 DNA reads TGTGCCAGCAGCGTAGTTACTGGGAACACTGAAGCTTTCTTT. V is TRBV9 and J is TRBJ1-1; D gene unclear. The ends were cut back, 0 bases at V and 1 base at J, with 7 bases in the middle. The germline CDR1 and CDR2 sequences are SGDLS and YYNGEE. The CDR3 loop spans 14 amino acids.

The J gene is TRBJ2-3, the V gene TRBV30; D may be TRBD2 (7 bases). Germline CDR1 reads GTSNPN; CDR2 reads SVGIG (reference sequence). The CDR3 is 15 residues long. The ends were cut back, 2 bases at V and 4 bases at J, with 16 bases in the middle. The DNA for the CDR3 is TGTGCCTGGAGTCCACGCCGGGGGGCGGCAGATACGCAGTATTTT. This translates into CAWSPRRGAADTQYF.